Detailed here is one TCR beta chain. This sample is part of a study of blood T cell repertoires in COVID-19. Study-wide background: Some COVID-19 samples were acute and others convalescent; all came from the United States, Italy and Spain. The cDNA or gDNA used as material had been derived from T cells, B-cell-depleted T cells, or PBMCs.

Authors' data handling: Counts of nucleated cells, estimated from reference gene primer amplification, were obtained. Method: immunoSEQ multiplex PCR; TCRdb's copy keeps in-frame clones and lacks some. Clone size and V and J calls were adopted from that table, with D and trimming inferred from the DNA. The data contain roughly 87,000 clones, approximately 84% of them seen just once; the ten biggest clones take up about 18%. The CDR3 runs to 16 residues. Trimming removed 1 base from V and 2 bases from J, with 13 bases in between. The germline CDR1 and CDR2 sequences are LGHDT and YNNKEL (reference sequence).

The chain joins TRBV3-1 (or the pseudogene TRBV3-2) to TRBJ2-3, with a tentative D call TRBD2 (5 bases). The TCR comes from a woman aged 60-75 years with acute or convalescent COVID-19. What was sequenced was peripheral blood. CDR3 sequence (DNA): TGTGCCAGCAGCCAAGTTGCTAGCCTCCCCACAGATACGCAGTATTTT. Its translation is CASSQVASLPTDTQYF.